These T cell receptor beta chains were read from a single sample in a study of shared clonotypes between healthy human individuals. Assay: immunoSEQ multiplex PCR; the TCRdb copy retains only in-frame clones and omits some. The sample has about 2.4 million clones, 80% to 95% seen once. Material for sequencing was naive CD4+ T cells from PBMCs. The origin of the receptors is a man aged 18 to 29 in good health. Some clones in this sample may be carry-over from other donors' samples. CDR3s include the opening cysteine and the closing phenylalanine or tryptophan. A D gene is named only where the DNA matches it firmly. Size is omitted from some rows. Given values are once, few, many or a class for expanded clones.

NA TRBJ1-4 TRBV9 NA TGTGCCAGCAGCCCTCTTCCAGCGGAAACAGGGAATGAAAAACTGTTTTTT CASSPLPAETGNEKLFF
NA TRBJ1-4 TRBV18 NA TGTGCCAGCTCACCACCGGGTCAAGGAGGTGAAAAACTGTTTTTT CASSPPGQGGEKLFF
TRBD1 TRBJ2-5 TRBV12-5 NA TGTGCTAGTGGCCCAGGGGGCTCGGAGACCCAGTACTTC CASGPGGSETQYF
NA TRBJ2-3 TRBV5-6 NA TGTGCCAGCAGCTCAAGCGTCACAGATACGCAGTATTTT CASSSSVTDTQYF
NA TRBJ1-4 TRBV6-1 once TGTGCCAGCAGTGAACAGGGACGTGGTGAAAAACTGTTTTTT CASSEQGRGEKLFF
TRBD1 TRBJ1-3 TRBV9 NA TGTGCCAGCAGCCCGAGAACAGGGGGTGGAAACACCATATATTTT CASSPRTGGGNTIYF
NA TRBJ1-2 TRBV10-3 NA TGTGCCATCAGTGGACAGGCAGCTAACTATGGCTACACCTTC CAISGQAANYGYTF
NA TRBJ2-5 TRBV29-1 NA TGCAGCGTTACACCCTTTCCGGAGACCCAGTACTTC CSVTPFPETQYF
TRBD1 TRBJ2-2 TRBV5-1 NA TGCGCCAGCAGCCTCGGGACAGCCCCGGGCACCGGGGAGCTGTTTTTT CASSLGTAPGTGELFF
NA TRBJ2-7 TRBV5-1 few TGCGCCAGCAGCTCTGACTACGAGCAGTACTTC CASSSDYEQYF
NA TRBJ1-1 TRBV14 NA TGTGCCAGCAGCCAAGACCGAGGGAGTGAGAACACTGAAGCTTTCTTT CASSQDRGSENTEAFF
NA TRBJ2-7 TRBV18 NA TGTGCCAGCTCACCAATACAGACTGCTACCCCGGACTTC CASSPIQTATPDF
NA TRBJ2-7 TRBV30 NA TGTGCCTGGAGCGGGAGCGGTTGGGCTTTTTACGAGCAGTACTTC CAWSGSGWAFYEQYF
NA TRBJ1-5 TRBV28 NA TGTGCCAGCAGTTCCCTCAATTTCTCCGGTCGGGGTCAGCCCCAGCATTTT CASSSLNFSGRGQPQHF
NA TRBJ2-2 TRBV30 NA TGTGCCTGGAGTTCGACGCGCTCCCACGGGGGATTAAACACCGGGGAGCTGTTTTTT CAWSSTRSHGGLNTGELFF
TRBD2 TRBJ2-1 TRBV7-3 NA TGTGCCAGCAGCCCGGGACTAGGGGAATGGAATGAGCAGTTCTTC CASSPGLGEWNEQFF
TRBD2 TRBJ2-7 TRBV2 NA TGTGCCGGCGGAAGGACTAGCGGGTACATCTCCTACGAGCAGTACTTC CAGGRTSGYISYEQYF